Each of the 16 T cell receptor beta chains below was sequenced from the same sample in a study of T cell changes during pregnancy in multiple sclerosis. The table came from immunoSEQ multiplex PCR; TCRdb's copy has only in-frame clones and leaves some out. The data contain roughly 120,000 clones, about 94% of them singletons. The sequencing here drew on peripheral blood, taken in the third trimester of pregnancy. Receptors were obtained from a female donor with multiple sclerosis, enrolled in a pregnancy study.

V and J are TRBV4-2 and TRBJ2-1, with TRBD2 identical over 10 bases. Unmatched junction bases numbered 7, after V lost 3 bases and J lost 2 bases. CDR3 length equals 17 residues. Germline-derived CDR1 and CDR2 are LGHNA and YNFKEQ. The CDR3 nucleotides are TGTGCCAGCAGCCACCCGGGACTAGCGCAAACCTACAATGAGCAGTTCTTC. The encoded protein is CASSHPGLAQTYNEQFF.

The rearrangement links TRBV5-1 to TRBJ2-1; D not certain. The CDR3 is 16 residues long. V lost 6 bases, J lost 0 bases, and 16 bases lay in between. Germline CDR1 and CDR2: SGHRS and YFSETQ. The CDR3 DNA sequence: TGCGCCAGCACCACAAATGAGGTTAGCTCCTACAATGAGCAGTTCTTC. Translating gives CASTTNEVSSYNEQFF. The whole variable domain, remainder taken from reference TRBV5-1 and TRBJ2-1, is KAGVTQTPRYLIKTRGQQVTLSCSPISGHRSVSWYQQTPGQGLQFLFEYFSETQRNKGNFPGRFSGRQFSNSRSEMNVSTLELGDSALYLCASTTNEVSSYNEQFFGPGTRLTVL.

The rearrangement uses TRBV9 and TRBJ2-1, with 11 bases fitting TRBD2. The J segment lost 6 bases and the V segment lost 0 bases, leaving 5 bases of the junction unmatched. The CDR3 sequence is 16 residues long. CDR1 SGDLS and CDR2 YYNGEE come from the germline V gene. The CDR3 protein is CASSVVELAGANEQFF. Here the CDR3 DNA reads TGTGCCAGCAGCGTAGTAGAACTAGCGGGGGCCAATGAGCAGTTCTTC.

The chain carries TRBV30 and TRBJ2-7, with TRBD1 matching over 8 bases. The J call may be in error: the DNA end matches TRBJ2-5 better. Germline V CDR1 and CDR2: GTSNPN, SVGIG (reference sequence). The CDR3 has 14 amino acids. CDR3 bases: TGTGCCTGGAGCCGTGACAGGGGTAAAGAGACCCAGTACTTC. It encodes CAWSRDRGKETQYF.

The chain recombines TRBV2 with TRBJ2-7; TRBD2 matches 7 bases. Losses at the gene ends were 4 bases for V and 2 bases for J; bases not matched to a gene: 17. CDR1 and CDR2 from the germline V gene are SNHLY and FYNNEI. The CDR3 spans 18 residues. The CDR3 sequence: CASSVREDTSAYTYEQYF. CDR3 in DNA: TGTGCCAGCAGTGTACGGGAGGACACGTCCGCATATACCTACGAGCAGTACTTC. The full variable domain, with the rest looked up from reference TRBV2 and TRBJ2-7, is EPEVTQTPSHQVTQMGQEVILRCVPISNHLYFYWYRQILGQKVEFLVSFYNNEISEKSEIFDDQFSVERPDGSNFTLKIRSTKLEDSAMYFCASSVREDTSAYTYEQYFGPGTRLTVT.

This chain connects TRBV10-2 to TRBJ2-5, with TRBD2 identical over 13 bases. Germline CDR1 is WSHSY and CDR2 is SAAADI. The CDR3 is made up of 13 amino acids. With 8 bases clipped from V and 5 bases from J, the junction kept 2 bases outside the gene matches. The chain's CDR3 is CASGTSGVETQYF. The CDR3 coding sequence is TGCGCCAGCGGGACTAGCGGGGTTGAGACCCAGTACTTC.

The chain couples TRBV5-6 to TRBJ2-6; TRBD1 aligns across 8 bases. Germline values: CDR1 SGHDT, CDR2 YYEEEE. This CDR3 is built from 19 residues. The junction had 12 bases not matched to a gene; V was cut back by 0 bases and J by 4 bases. The CDR3: CASSLGASQGALGANVLTF. The CDR3 DNA reads TGTGCCAGCAGCTTGGGCGCTTCCCAGGGGGCGCTAGGGGCCAACGTCCTGACTTTC. The full variable domain, completed using reference TRBV5-6 and TRBJ2-6, is DAGVTQSPTHLIKTRGQQVTLRCSPKSGHDTVSWYQQALGQGPQFIFQYYEEEERQRGNFPDRFSGHQFPNYSSELNVNALLLGDSALYLCASSLGASQGALGANVLTFGAGSRLTVL.

The rearrangement joins TRBV6-5 to TRBJ1-1; unclear D gene. The V end lost 5 bases, the J end lost 1 base, and 2 bases lay between the germline ends. Looked up from germline, CDR1 is MNHEY and CDR2 is SVGAGI. There are 11 residues in the CDR3. The CDR3 DNA is TGTGCCAGCAGTCGGAACACTGAAGCTTTCTTT. Translating gives CASSRNTEAFF.

V is TRBV7-8 and J is TRBJ2-1; D perhaps matches TRBD2 (5 bases). This CDR3 comprises 14 residues. V was shortened by 1 base and J by 8 bases, with 12 bases between the two germline ends. CDR1 is SGHVS, CDR2 FQNEAQ, per germline. Here the CDR3 reads CASSLGRIGDEQFF. The DNA of the CDR3 is TGTGCCAGCAGCTTAGGCAGGATCGGGGATGAGCAGTTCTTC.

The genes are TRBV16 and TRBJ1-5; no clear D gene. Germline CDR1 is KGHSY and CDR2 is FQNENV. The CDR3 is 13 residues long. With 7 bases removed from V and 4 bases from J, the gap between germline ends came to 11 bases. The CDR3 DNA reads TGTGCCAGCACTGGACGGGATAATCAGCCCCAGCATTTT. It translates to CASTGRDNQPQHF.

The chain carries TRBV5-4 and TRBJ2-7; TRBD1 matches 9 bases. From germline, CDR1 is SGHNT and CDR2 YYREEE (reference sequence). The CDR3 is 15 residues long. The ends lost 4 bases at V and 0 bases at J; junction bases unmatched: 5. CDR3: CASSPTQGASYEQYF. DNA for the CDR3: TGTGCCAGCAGCCCAACACAGGGGGCCTCCTACGAGCAGTACTTC.

The rearrangement links TRBV9 to TRBJ1-2, with D possibly being TRBD1 (6 bases). The CDR3 length is 15 residues. Trimming took 4 bases from V and 4 from J, leaving 17 bases between them. Germline V gives CDR1 SGDLS, CDR2 YYNGEE. The CDR3 nucleotides read TGTGCCAGCAGCTCCCGACAGGAGACACCCTATGGCTACACCTTC. Encoded protein: CASSSRQETPYGYTF.

The chain has TRBV30 and TRBJ2-2; 12 nucleotides align to TRBD1. This CDR3 has 15 residues. Germline assignment: CDR1 GTSNPN and CDR2 SVGIG (reference sequence). The V segment lost 5 bases and the J segment 6 bases; nucleotides outside the gene matches: 7. Here the CDR3 DNA reads TGTGCCTGGGAAAAAGGGACAGGGGGCTCCGGGGAGCTGTTTTTT. It encodes CAWEKGTGGSGELFF.

There are a few counts of this clone. J is TRBJ1-6 and V is TRBV7-6, with a weak D call TRBD1 (5 bases). Trimming took 4 bases from V and 13 from J, leaving 14 bases between them. The CDR3 spans 13 residues. Germline lookup yields CDR1 SGHVS and CDR2 FNYEAQ. CDR3 residues: CASSSNQGYPLHF. In nucleotides, the CDR3 is TGTGCCAGCAGCTCCAACCAGGGTTACCCCCTCCACTTT.

The chain links TRBV15 to TRBJ2-3; weak D call: TRBD1 (6 bases). CDR1 and CDR2 from the germline V gene are LNHNV and YYDKDF (reference sequence). The ends were cut back, 0 bases at V and 3 bases at J, with 13 bases in the middle. The CDR3 is made up of 16 amino acids. The CDR3 nucleotides are TGTGCCACCAGCAGAGATCTTCAGGGGTCAACAGATACGCAGTATTTT. Translating gives CATSRDLQGSTDTQYF.

This sequence joins TRBV20-1 and TRBJ2-3; D is undetermined. Germline V CDR1 and CDR2: DFQATT, SNEGSKA (reference sequence). The CDR3 loop spans 11 amino acids. Trimming took 3 bases from V and 4 from J, leaving 5 bases between them. The DNA for the CDR3 is TGCAGTGCTAGCCTTGCAGATACGCAGTATTTT. Amino acid sequence: CSASLADTQYF.